One and the same sample provided the 11 T cell receptor beta chains below, sequenced in a study of blood T cell repertoires in COVID-19. Profiled with immunoSEQ multiplex PCR; TCRdb holds only in-frame clones, not every one. The sample contains some 150,000 clones, roughly 82% of which appear only once. Source material: peripheral blood. These receptors all stem from a woman in her 50s with acute or convalescent COVID-19.

The V and J genes are TRBV29-1 and TRBJ1-6; D unclear. The V gene lost 4 bases and the J gene lost 5 bases, with 9 bases spanning the gap. The CDR3 consists of 13 residues. Germline CDR1 reads SQVTM; CDR2 reads ANQGSEA. The CDR3 loop is CSVVEQNNSPLHF. In DNA form, the CDR3 reads TGCAGCGTTGTGGAACAGAATAATTCACCCCTCCACTTT. The variable domain in full, completed from reference TRBV29-1 and TRBJ1-6, reads SAVISQKPSRDICQRGTSLTIQCQVDSQVTMMFWYRQQPGQSLTLIATANQGSEATYESGFVIDKFPISRPNLTFSTLTVSNMSPEDSSIYLCSVVEQNNSPLHFGNGTRLTVT.

The chain employs TRBV7-8 and TRBJ2-3, with a tentative D call TRBD1 (5 bases). This CDR3 region has 14 residues. Germline V gene lookup returns CDR1 SGHVS and CDR2 FQNEAQ. Trimming took off 2 bases at V and 2 bases at J, with 8 bases between the two ends. CDR3 region: CASSLRQTTDTQYF. CDR3 DNA: TGTGCCAGCAGCTTAAGACAGACCACAGATACGCAGTATTTT. Full variable domain (remainder filled in from reference TRBV7-8 and TRBJ2-3): GAGVSQSPRYKVAKRGQDVALRCDPISGHVSLFWYQQALGQGPEFLTYFQNEAQLDKSGLPSDRFFAERPEGSVSTLKIQRTQQEDSAVYLCASSLRQTTDTQYFGPGTRLTVL.

The chain links TRBV16 to TRBJ2-1, with 10 bases fitting TRBD2. The CDR3 sequence is 15 residues long. Trimming took 3 bases from V and 7 from J; bases not matched to a gene: 6. The V gene's germline CDR1 is KGHSY and CDR2 FQNENV. CDR3 loop: CASSHGLAGVNEQFF. The CDR3 nucleotides read TGTGCCAGCAGCCATGGTCTAGCGGGAGTGAATGAGCAGTTCTTC.

The CDR3 is CASSQVGAGVIQETQYF. DNA of the CDR3: TGTGCCAGCAGCCAAGTTGGAGCGGGGGTGATACAAGAGACCCAGTACTTC. The chain couples TRBV14 to TRBJ2-5, with 8 bases fitting TRBD2. CDR3 length equals 17 residues. CDR1 and CDR2 from the germline V gene are SGHDN and FVKESK. V lost 1 base and J lost 2; bases outside the gene matches: 9.

This clone was recorded a few times. This rearrangement joins TRBV5-1 to TRBJ1-1; the D gene is possibly TRBD1 (6 bases). V was cut by 6 bases and J by 4 bases, with 19 bases left in between. There are 15 residues in the CDR3. Germline V CDR1 and CDR2: SGHRS, YFSETQ. CDR3 amino acids: CASTRGGEGSTEAFF. In DNA, the CDR3 is TGCGCCAGCACCCGAGGGGGAGAAGGGTCCACTGAAGCTTTCTTT.

In its sample, this clone was seen once. V gene TRBV6-2 or TRBV6-3 combines with J gene TRBJ2-1, with D unresolved. This CDR3 has 16 residues. Germline CDR1 and CDR2: MNHEY and SVGEGT. Deletions cut 0 bases from V and 0 bases from J, with 9 bases between. The CDR3 region is CASSYSGASSYNEQFF. The CDR3 DNA reads TGTGCCAGCAGTTACTCTGGCGCTAGCTCCTACAATGAGCAGTTCTTC.

J is TRBJ2-1 and V is TRBV24-1; 11 bases align to TRBD2. The CDR3 runs 15 residues. J was trimmed by 4 bases and V by 3 bases; bases with no gene match: 1. Germline CDR1 is KGHDR and CDR2 is SFDVKD. CDR3: CATSDTSGSYNEQFF. The DNA for the CDR3 is TGTGCCACCAGTGATACTAGCGGGAGTTACAATGAGCAGTTCTTC.

V gene TRBV4-2 combines with J gene TRBJ2-3; D is ambiguous. Trimming left V 1 base short and J 7 bases short, with 9 bases between. CDR1 is LGHNA and CDR2 is YNFKEQ in the germline V gene. This CDR3 comprises 13 residues. CDR3 DNA sequence: TGTGCCAGCAGCCAAGGAGGTCAAAATACGCAGTATTTT. This codes for CASSQGGQNTQYF.

This clone was detected once. The CDR3 DNA reads TGTGCCAGTAGTATCTGGACAGGGGACACAGGAAATCAGCCCCAGCATTTT. Protein product: CASSIWTGDTGNQPQHF. J is TRBJ1-5 and V is TRBV19; 9 nucleotides agree with TRBD1. CDR1 LNHDA and CDR2 SQIVND come from the germline V gene (reference sequence). V lost 3 bases and J lost 4; bases outside the gene matches: 10. CDR3 size: 17 residues.

Comment on this clone: The sample contains more than one DNA sequence encoding this CDR3. The rearrangement joins TRBV6-5 to TRBJ1-2; possibly TRBD1 for D (6 bases). Trimming removed 0 bases at V and 8 bases at J, with 16 bases between. The CDR3 is made up of 15 amino acids. Germline lookup yields CDR1 MNHEY and CDR2 SVGAGI. The CDR3 bases are TGTGCCAGCAGTTACTCCAGGGGAGGGGCTGACGGCTACACCTTC. Amino acid sequence: CASSYSRGGADGYTF.

The V gene is TRBV28, the J gene TRBJ2-7; D is possibly TRBD2 (6 bases). The CDR3 is made up of 14 amino acids. Germline values: CDR1 MDHEN, CDR2 SYDVKM. Trimming removed 6 bases from V and 2 bases from J, with 14 bases in between. CDR3 nucleotide sequence: TGTGCCAGCAGCCGAGCGGGTCCCGCCTACGAGCAGTACTTC. It encodes CASSRAGPAYEQYF.